This T cell receptor beta chain emerged from a study of blood T cell repertoires in COVID-19. The protocol was immunoSEQ multiplex PCR, while the TCRdb copy is restricted to in-frame clones and leaves out a portion. Of 200,000 to 300,000 clones detected, 75% to 85% appear once; the ten largest clones hold around 12%. V was cut by 2 bases and J by 0 bases, with 10 bases left in between. The CDR3 consists of 15 residues. The germline V gene encodes CDR1 MNHEY and CDR2 SVGAGI. V is TRBV6-5 and J is TRBJ1-2, with D unclear. The sequenced sample consisted of peripheral blood. This clonotype originated in a woman aged 55-69 years with active or convalescent COVID-19. The CDR3 DNA follows: TGTGCCAGCAGTTACGGGCCGGAAACTAACTATGGCTACACCTTC. Its protein product is CASSYGPETNYGYTF.